Detailed here is one T cell receptor beta chain. Its antigen is as yet unknown. The record originates from a study of T cell responses to AZD1222 COVID-19 vaccine. Profiling relied on immunoSEQ multiplex PCR, and the TCRdb table lists in-frame clones only, not all of them. The data hold approximately 150,000 clones, with more than 75% observed a single time. Looked up from germline, CDR1 is MNHEY and CDR2 is SVGAGI. Trimming pared 8 bases from V and 4 bases from J, leaving 14 bases between. The CDR3 is 13 amino acids. General observations from the study: Of spike-specific TCRs, nearly half reportedly target regions left unmutated in variants.

This sequence joins TRBV6-5 and TRBJ1-1; D might be TRBD1 (5 bases). The sample consisted of peripheral blood, taken on day 0 of AZD1222 vaccination. The TCR originated in an adult in good health. In DNA, the CDR3 is TGTGCCAGCGGGGGAGGGATGGTCACTGAAGCTTTCTTT. It encodes CASGGGMVTEAFF.